This TCR beta chain was recorded in a study of type 1 regulatory T cells. Overall study context: T-allo10 is an in vitro-generated, Tr1-enriched CD4 T cell product specific for alloantigen. Points from the study as a whole: Compared with non-type 1 regulatory T cells, type 1 regulatory T cells showed a more restricted TCR repertoire.

Concerning this clonotype itself: No antigen is known for it.

Germline CDR1 is PRHDT and CDR2 is FYEKMQ (reference sequence). The V and J ends lost 4 bases and 5 bases respectively, with 17 bases between them. CDR3 length: 15 amino acids. TCRdb analysed the reads with MiXCR anew, one entry per CDR3 protein. The sample shows about 42,000 distinct CDR3 sequences, more than 10% of them seen only once. The sequencing input was cultured non-Tr1 T cells, either the whole culture or a sorted T cell fraction (not recorded which). The chain is built from TRBV13 and TRBJ1-2, with a weak D call TRBD1 (5 bases). The receptor comes from a human donor in good health. The CDR3 coding sequence is TGTGCCAGCAGCTCCGGGACGACTTCCCTTTATGGCTACACCTTC. Translation: CASSSGTTSLYGYTF.